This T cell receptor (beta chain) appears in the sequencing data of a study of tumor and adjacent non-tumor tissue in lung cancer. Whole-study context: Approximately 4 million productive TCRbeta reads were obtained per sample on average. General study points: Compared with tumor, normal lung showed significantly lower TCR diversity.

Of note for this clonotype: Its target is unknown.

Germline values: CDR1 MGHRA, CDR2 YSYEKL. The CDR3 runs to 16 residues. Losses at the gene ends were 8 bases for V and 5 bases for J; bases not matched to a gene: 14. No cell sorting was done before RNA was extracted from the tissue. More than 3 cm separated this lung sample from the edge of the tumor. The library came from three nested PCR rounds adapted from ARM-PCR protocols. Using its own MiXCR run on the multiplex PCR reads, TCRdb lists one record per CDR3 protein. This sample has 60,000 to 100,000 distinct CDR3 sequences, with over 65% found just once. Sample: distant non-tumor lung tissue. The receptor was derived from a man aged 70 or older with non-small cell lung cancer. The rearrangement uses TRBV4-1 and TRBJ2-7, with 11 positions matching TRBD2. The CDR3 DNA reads TGCGCCAGCGGAAGGACACTAGCGGGAGAGGGGGACGAGCAGTACTTC. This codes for CASGRTLAGEGDEQYF.